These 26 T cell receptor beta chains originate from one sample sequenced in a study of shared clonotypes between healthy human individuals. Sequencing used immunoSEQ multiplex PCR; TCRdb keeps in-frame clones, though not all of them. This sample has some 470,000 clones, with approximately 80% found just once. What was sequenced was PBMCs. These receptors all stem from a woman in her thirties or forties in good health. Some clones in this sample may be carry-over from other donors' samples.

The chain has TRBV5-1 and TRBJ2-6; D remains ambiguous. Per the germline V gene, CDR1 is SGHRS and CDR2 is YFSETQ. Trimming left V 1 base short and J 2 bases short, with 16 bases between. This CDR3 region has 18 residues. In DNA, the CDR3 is TGCGCCAGCAGCTTGTTTACCTCTTTTCAGGCTGGGGCCAACGTCCTGACTTTC. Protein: CASSLFTSFQAGANVLTF.

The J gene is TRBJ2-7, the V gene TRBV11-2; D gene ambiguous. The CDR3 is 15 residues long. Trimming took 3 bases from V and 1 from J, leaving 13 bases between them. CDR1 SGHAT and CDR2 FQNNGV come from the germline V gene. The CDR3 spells CASSLEALGSYEQYF. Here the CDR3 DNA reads TGTGCCAGCAGCTTGGAAGCTTTAGGGTCCTACGAGCAGTACTTC.

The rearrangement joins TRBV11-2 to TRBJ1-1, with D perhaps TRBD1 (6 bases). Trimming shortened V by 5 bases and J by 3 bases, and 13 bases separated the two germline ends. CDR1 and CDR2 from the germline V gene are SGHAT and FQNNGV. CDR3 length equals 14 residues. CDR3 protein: CASSPKGGYTEAFF. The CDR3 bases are TGTGCCAGCAGCCCCAAGGGGGGTTACACTGAAGCTTTCTTT.

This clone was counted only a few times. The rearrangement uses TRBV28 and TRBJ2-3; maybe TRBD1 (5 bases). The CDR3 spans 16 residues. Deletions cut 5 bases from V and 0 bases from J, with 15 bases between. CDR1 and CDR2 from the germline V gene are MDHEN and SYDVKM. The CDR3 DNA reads TGTGCCAGCAGTCCTATTCCATCAGGGAGCACAGATACGCAGTATTTT. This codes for CASSPIPSGSTDTQYF.

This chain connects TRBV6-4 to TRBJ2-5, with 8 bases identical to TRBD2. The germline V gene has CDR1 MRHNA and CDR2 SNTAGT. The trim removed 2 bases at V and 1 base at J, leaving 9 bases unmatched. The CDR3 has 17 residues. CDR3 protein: CASSDLVGRAFQETQYF. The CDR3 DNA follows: TGTGCCAGCAGTGACCTTGTCGGGAGGGCCTTCCAAGAGACCCAGTACTTC.

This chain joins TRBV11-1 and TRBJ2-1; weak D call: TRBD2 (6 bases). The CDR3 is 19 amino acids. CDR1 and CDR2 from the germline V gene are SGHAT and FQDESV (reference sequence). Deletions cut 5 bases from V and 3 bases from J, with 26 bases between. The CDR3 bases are TGTGCCAGCAGCCCCGGGACCCAAGGACTATCCTACCGCTACAATGAGCAGTTCTTC. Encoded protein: CASSPGTQGLSYRYNEQFF.

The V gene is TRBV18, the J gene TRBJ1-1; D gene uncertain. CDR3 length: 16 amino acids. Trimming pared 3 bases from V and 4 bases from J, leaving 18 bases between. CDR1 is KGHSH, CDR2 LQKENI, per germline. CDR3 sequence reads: CASSPETNVLGTEAFF. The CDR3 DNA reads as TGTGCCAGCTCACCGGAGACAAACGTATTGGGCACTGAAGCTTTCTTT.

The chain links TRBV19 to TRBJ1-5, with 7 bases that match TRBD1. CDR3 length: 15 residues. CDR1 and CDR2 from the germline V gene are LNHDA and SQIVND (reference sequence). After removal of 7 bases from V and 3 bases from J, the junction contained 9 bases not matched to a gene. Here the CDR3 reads CASKGSTGNNQPQHF. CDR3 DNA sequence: TGTGCCAGTAAAGGGTCGACAGGGAACAATCAGCCCCAGCATTTT.

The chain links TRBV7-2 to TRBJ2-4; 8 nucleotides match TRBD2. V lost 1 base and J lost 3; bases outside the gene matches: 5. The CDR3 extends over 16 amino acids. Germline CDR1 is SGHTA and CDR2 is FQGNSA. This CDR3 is CASSLDPAGDKNIQYF. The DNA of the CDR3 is TGTGCCAGCAGCTTAGATCCAGCGGGAGACAAAAACATTCAGTACTTC.

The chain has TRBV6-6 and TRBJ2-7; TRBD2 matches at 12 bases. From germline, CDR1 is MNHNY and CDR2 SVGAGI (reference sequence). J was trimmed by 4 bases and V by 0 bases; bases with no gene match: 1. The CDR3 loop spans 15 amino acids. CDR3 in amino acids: CASSYSTSGSYEQYF. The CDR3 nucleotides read TGTGCCAGCAGTTACTCGACTAGCGGGAGTTACGAGCAGTACTTC.

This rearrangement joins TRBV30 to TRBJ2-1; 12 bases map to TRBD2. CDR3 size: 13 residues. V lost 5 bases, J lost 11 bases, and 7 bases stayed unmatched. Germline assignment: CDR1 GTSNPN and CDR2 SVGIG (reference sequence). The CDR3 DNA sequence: TGTGCCTGGGGACTAGCGGGAATGGTCCAGCAGTTCTTC. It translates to CAWGLAGMVQQFF. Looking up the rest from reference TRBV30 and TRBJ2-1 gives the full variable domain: SQTIHQWPATLVQPVGSPLSLECTVEGTSNPNLYWYRQAAGRGLQLLFYSVGIGQISSEVPQNLSASRPQDRQFILSSKKLLLSDSGFYLCAWGLAGMVQQFFGPGTRLTVL.

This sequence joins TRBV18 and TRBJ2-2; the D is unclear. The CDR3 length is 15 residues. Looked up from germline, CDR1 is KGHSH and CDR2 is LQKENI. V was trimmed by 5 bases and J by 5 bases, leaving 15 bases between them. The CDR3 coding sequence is TGTGCCAGCTCATCTATCCCCGACTCGACCGGGGAGCTGTTTTTT. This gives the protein CASSSIPDSTGELFF.

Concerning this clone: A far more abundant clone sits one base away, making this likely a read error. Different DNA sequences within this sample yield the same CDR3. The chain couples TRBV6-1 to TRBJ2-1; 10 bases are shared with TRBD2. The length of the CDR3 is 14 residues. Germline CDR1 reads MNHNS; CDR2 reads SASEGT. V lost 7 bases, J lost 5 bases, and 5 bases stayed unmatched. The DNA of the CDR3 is TGTGCCAGCACCCCGGGACTAGCGAACAATGAGCAGTTCTTC. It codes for CASTPGLANNEQFF.

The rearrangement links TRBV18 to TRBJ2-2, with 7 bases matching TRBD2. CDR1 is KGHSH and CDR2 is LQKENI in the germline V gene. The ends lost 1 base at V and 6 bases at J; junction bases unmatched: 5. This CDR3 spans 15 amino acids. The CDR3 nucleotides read TGTGCCAGCTCACCACAGACTAGCCAGGCCGGGGAGCTGTTTTTT. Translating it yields CASSPQTSQAGELFF.

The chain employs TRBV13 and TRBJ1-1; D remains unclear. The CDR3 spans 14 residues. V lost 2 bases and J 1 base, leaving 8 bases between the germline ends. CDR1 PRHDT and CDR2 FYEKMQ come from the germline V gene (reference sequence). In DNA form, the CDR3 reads TGTGCCAGCAGCTTAAACAGAGAGAACACTGAAGCTTTCTTT. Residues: CASSLNRENTEAFF.

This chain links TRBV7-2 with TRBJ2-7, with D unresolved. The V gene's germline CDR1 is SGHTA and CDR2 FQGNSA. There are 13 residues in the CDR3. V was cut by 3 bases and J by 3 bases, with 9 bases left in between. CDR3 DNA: TGTGCCAGCAGCTTTCGAACAGACTACGAGCAGTACTTC. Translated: CASSFRTDYEQYF.

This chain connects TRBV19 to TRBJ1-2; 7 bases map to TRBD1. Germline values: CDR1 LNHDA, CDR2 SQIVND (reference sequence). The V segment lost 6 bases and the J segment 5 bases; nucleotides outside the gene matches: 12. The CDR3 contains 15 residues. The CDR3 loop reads CASSEQRGGAYGYTF. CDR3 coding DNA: TGTGCCAGTAGCGAACAACGAGGGGGCGCTTATGGCTACACCTTC.

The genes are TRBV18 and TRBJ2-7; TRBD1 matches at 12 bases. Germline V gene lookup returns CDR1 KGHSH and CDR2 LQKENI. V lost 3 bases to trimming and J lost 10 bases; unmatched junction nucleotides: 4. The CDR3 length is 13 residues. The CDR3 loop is CASSPGTGGVQYF. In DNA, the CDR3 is TGTGCCAGCTCACCGGGGACAGGGGGCGTTCAGTACTTC.

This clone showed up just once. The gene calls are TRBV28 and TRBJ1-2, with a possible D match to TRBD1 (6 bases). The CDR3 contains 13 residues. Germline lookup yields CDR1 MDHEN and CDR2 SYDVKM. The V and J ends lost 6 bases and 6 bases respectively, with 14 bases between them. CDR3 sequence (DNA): TGTGCCAGCAGCCCTACAGGGAAGGATGGCTACACCTTC. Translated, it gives CASSPTGKDGYTF.

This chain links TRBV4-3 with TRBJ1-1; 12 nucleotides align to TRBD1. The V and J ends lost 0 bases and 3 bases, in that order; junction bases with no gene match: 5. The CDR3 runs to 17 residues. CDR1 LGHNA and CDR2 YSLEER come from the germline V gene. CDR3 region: CASSQESGTGGYTEAFF. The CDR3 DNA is TGCGCCAGCAGCCAAGAAAGCGGGACAGGGGGCTACACTGAAGCTTTCTTT.

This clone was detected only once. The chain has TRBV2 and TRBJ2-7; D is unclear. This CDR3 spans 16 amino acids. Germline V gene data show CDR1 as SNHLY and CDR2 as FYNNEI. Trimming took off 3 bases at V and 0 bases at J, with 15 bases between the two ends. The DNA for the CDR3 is TGTGCCAGCAGTGAGTTCGGCTACCCGATCTCCTACGAGCAGTACTTC. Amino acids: CASSEFGYPISYEQYF.

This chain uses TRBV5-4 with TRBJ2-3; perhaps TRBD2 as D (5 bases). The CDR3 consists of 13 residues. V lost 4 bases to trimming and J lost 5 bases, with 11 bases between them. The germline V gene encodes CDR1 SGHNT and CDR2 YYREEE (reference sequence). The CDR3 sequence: CASSGGGGDTQYF. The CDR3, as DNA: TGTGCCAGCAGCGGCGGCGGAGGAGATACGCAGTATTTT.

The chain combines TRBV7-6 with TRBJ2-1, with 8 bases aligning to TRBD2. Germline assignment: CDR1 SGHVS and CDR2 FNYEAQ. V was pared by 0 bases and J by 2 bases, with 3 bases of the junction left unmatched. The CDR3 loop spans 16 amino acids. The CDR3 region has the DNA TGTGCCAGCAGCTTAGCGCCCGGGAGGGCCTACAATGAGCAGTTCTTC. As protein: CASSLAPGRAYNEQFF.

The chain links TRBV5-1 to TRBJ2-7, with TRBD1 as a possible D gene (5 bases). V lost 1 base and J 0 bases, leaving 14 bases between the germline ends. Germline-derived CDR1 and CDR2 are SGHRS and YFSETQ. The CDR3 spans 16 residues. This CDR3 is CASSLNAGPLSYEQYF. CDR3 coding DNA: TGCGCCAGCAGCTTGAATGCAGGGCCCCTCTCCTACGAGCAGTACTTC.

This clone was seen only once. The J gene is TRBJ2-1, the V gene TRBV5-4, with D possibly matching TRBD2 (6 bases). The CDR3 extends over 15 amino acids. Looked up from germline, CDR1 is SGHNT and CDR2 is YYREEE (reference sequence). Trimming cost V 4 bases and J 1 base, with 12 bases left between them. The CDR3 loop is CASSPTSRSYNEQFF. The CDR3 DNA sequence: TGTGCCAGCAGCCCCACTAGCAGATCCTACAATGAGCAGTTCTTC.

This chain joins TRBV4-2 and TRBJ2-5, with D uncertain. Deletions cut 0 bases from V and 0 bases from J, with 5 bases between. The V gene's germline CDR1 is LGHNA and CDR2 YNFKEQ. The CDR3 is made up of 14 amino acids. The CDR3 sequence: CASSQEVNQETQYF. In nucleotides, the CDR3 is TGTGCCAGCAGCCAAGAAGTAAACCAAGAGACCCAGTACTTC.